The sample holds one count of the clone carrying this TCR beta chain. The ends were cut back, 0 bases at V and 4 bases at J, with 6 bases in the middle. CDR3 length: 13 amino acids. Germline V gene lookup returns CDR1 LNHNV and CDR2 YYDKDF (reference sequence). These data are taken from a study of blood T cell repertoires in COVID-19. Data came from immunoSEQ multiplex PCR; TCRdb stores just in-frame clones and leaves some out. The sample includes about 380,000 clones, around nine tenths of them seen just once. Study members were between about 18 and 95 years old and lived in 24 US regions. All recovered Cohort 3 donors got two negative PCRs, got clearance, or saw symptom resolution.

The clonotype was recovered from a woman aged 18-29 years who had recovered from COVID-19. The V call is TRBV15, the J call TRBJ1-2; possible D gene TRBD1, 5 bases. The source material was PBMCs or T cells enriched from blood (not recorded which). CDR3 sequence (DNA): TGTGCCACCAGCAGAGATCAGGGCTATGGCTACACCTTC. Amino acids: CATSRDQGYGYTF.